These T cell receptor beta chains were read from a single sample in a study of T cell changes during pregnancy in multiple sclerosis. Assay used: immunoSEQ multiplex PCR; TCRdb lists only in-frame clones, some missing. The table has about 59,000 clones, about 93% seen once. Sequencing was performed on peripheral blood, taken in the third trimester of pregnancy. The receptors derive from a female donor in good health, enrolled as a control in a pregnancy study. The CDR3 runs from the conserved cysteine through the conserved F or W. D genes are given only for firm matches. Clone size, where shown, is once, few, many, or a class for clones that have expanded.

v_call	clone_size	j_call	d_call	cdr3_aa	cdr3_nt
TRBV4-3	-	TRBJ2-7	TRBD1	CASSFSGTGEYEQYF	TGCGCCAGCAGCTTCTCCGGGACAGGGGAGTACGAGCAGTACTTC
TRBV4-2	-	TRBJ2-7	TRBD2	CASSQVLAGGHRVYEQYF	TGTGCCAGCAGCCAAGTACTAGCGGGAGGGCATCGGGTCTACGAGCAGTACTTC
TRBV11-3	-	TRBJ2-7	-	CASSFSGLGEQYF	TGTGCCAGCAGCTTTTCAGGTTTAGGCGAGCAGTACTTC
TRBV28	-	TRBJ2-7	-	CASGPTGPYEQYF	TGTGCCAGCGGACCGACAGGACCCTACGAGCAGTACTTC
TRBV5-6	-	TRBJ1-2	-	CASSLPGRGEAVGYTF	TGTGCCAGCAGCCTTCCAGGACGGGGGGAAGCCGTGGGCTACACCTTC
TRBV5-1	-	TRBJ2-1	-	CASSWVLGSSYNEQFF	TGCGCCAGCAGCTGGGTACTAGGGAGCTCCTACAATGAGCAGTTCTTC
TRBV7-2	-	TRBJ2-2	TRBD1	CASSLDSGRGFANTGELFF	TGTGCCAGCAGCTTAGATAGTGGCAGGGGGTTCGCGAACACCGGGGAGCTGTTTTTT
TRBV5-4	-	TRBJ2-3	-	CASSLNGGSTDTQYF	TGTGCCAGCAGCTTGAATGGAGGGAGCACAGATACGCAGTATTTT
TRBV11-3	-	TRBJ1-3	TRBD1	CASTGAPVSGNTIYF	TGTGCTTCGACAGGGGCCCCGGTCTCTGGAAACACCATATATTTT
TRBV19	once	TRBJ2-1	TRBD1	CASSFRPGQGAPSSYNEQFF	TGTGCCAGTAGTTTTAGACCGGGACAGGGGGCCCCTAGCTCCTACAATGAGCAGTTCTTC
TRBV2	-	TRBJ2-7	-	CASSDSGDPYEQYF	TGTGCCAGCAGTGATTCAGGGGATCCCTACGAGCAGTACTTC
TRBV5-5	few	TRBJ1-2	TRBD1	CASSSPGQGNGYTF	TGTGCCAGCAGCTCTCCGGGACAGGGAAATGGCTACACCTTC
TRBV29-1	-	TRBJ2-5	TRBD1	CSVATGEETQYF	TGCAGCGTTGCCACAGGGGAAGAGACCCAGTACTTC
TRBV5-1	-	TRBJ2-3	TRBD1	CASSLVGQGNTDTQYF	TGCGCCAGCAGCTTGGTGGGACAGGGAAACACAGATACGCAGTATTTT
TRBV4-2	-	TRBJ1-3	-	CASSQEDGRRNTIYF	TGTGCCAGCAGCCAGGAGGACGGTCGCCGAAACACCATATATTTT
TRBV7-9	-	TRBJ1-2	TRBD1	CASSVQGAEGYTF	TGTGCCAGCAGCGTACAGGGGGCGGAGGGCTACACCTTC
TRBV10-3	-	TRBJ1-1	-	CAISETGTNTEAFF	TGTGCCATCAGTGAAACAGGGACGAACACTGAAGCTTTCTTT
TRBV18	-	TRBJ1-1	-	CASSRDRDTTTEAFF	TGTGCCAGCTCGCGCGACCGGGACACAACCACTGAAGCTTTCTTT
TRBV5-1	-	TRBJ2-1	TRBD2	CASSLNQRGFYNEQFF	TGCGCCAGCAGCTTGAATCAGCGGGGGTTTTACAATGAGCAGTTCTTC
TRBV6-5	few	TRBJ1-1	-	CASSVTEDTEAFF	TGTGCCAGCAGTGTGACAGAGGACACTGAAGCTTTCTTT
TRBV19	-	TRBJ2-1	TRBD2	CASMTSGSFYNEQFF	TGTGCCAGTATGACTAGCGGGTCCTTCTACAATGAGCAGTTCTTC
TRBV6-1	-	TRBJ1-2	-	CASSERANYGYTF	TGTGCCAGCAGTGAGAGGGCTAACTATGGCTACACCTTC
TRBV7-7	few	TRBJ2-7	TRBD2	CASSLRATSRSYEQYF	TGTGCCAGCAGCTTAAGGGCGACTAGCAGGTCCTACGAGCAGTACTTC
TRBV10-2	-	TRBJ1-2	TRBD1	CASSAIQGAIYGYTF	TGCGCCAGCAGTGCGATACAGGGGGCCATCTATGGCTACACCTTC
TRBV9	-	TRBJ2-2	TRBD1	CASNRDRAGGELFF	TGTGCCAGCAATAGAGACAGGGCAGGCGGGGAGCTGTTTTTT
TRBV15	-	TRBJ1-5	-	CATSRDGGSNQPQHF	TGTGCCACCAGCAGAGACGGCGGTAGCAATCAGCCCCAGCATTTT
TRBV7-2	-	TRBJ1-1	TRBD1	CASSSRDSGVVEAFF	TGTGCCAGCAGCTCCCGGGACAGTGGAGTGGTTGAAGCTTTCTTT
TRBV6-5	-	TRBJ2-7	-	CATPPIEQYF	TGTGCCACCCCCCCCATCGAGCAGTACTTC
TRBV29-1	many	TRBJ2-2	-	CSVGTMNTGELFF	TGCAGCGTTGGCACAATGAACACCGGGGAGCTGTTTTTT
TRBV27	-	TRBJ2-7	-	CASSRKTESYEQYF	TGTGCCAGCAGCCGTAAGACAGAGTCCTACGAGCAGTACTTC
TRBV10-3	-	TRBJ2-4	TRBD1	CASGQGKENIQYF	TGTGCCTCCGGACAGGGTAAAGAAAACATTCAGTACTTC
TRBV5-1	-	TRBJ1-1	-	CASSSNVQGLNTEAFF	TGCGCCAGCAGCTCCAATGTACAGGGCCTGAACACTGAAGCTTTCTTT
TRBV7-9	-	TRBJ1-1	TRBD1	CASSFGGGQQAFF	TGTGCCAGCAGCTTTGGAGGGGGCCAACAAGCTTTCTTT
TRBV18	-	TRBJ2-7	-	CASSPPEDSYEQYF	TGTGCCAGCTCACCACCGGAGGATTCCTACGAGCAGTACTTC
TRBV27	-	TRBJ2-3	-	CASSSGSGSYTDTQYF	TGTGCCAGCAGTTCTGGATCCGGGTCCTACACAGATACGCAGTATTTT
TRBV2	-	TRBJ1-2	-	CASSEDGLNYGYTF	TGTGCCAGCAGTGAAGATGGACTCAACTATGGCTACACCTTC
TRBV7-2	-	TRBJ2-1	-	CASSLPTGSYNEQFF	TGTGCCAGCAGCTTACCGACGGGTTCCTACAATGAGCAGTTCTTC
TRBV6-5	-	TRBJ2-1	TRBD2	CASSYAGGPGYEQFF	TGTGCCAGCAGTTACGCGGGAGGGCCTGGGTATGAGCAGTTCTTC
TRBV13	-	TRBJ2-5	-	CASSSLTSNQETQYF	TGTGCCAGCAGCTCTTTAACTAGTAACCAAGAGACCCAGTACTTC
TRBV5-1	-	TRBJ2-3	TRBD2	CASSFGTSGSTDTQYF	TGCGCCAGCAGCTTCGGGACTAGCGGAAGCACAGATACGCAGTATTTT